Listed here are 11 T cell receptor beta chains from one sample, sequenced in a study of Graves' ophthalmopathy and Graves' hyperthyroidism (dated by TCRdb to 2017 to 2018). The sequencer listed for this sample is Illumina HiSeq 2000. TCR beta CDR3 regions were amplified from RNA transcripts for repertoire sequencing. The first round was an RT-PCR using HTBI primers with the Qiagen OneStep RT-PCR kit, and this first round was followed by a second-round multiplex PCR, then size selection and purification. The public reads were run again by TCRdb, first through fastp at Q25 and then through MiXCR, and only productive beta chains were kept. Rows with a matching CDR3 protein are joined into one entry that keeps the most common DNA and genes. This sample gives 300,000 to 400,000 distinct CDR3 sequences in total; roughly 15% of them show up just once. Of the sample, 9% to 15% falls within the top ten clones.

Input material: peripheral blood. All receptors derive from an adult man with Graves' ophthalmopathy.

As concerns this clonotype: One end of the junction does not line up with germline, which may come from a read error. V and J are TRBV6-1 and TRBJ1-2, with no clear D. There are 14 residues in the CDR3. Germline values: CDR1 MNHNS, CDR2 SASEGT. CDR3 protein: CASTRRVANYGYNF. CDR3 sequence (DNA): TGTGCCAGCACCAGGAGAGTAGCTAACTATGGCTACAACTTC.

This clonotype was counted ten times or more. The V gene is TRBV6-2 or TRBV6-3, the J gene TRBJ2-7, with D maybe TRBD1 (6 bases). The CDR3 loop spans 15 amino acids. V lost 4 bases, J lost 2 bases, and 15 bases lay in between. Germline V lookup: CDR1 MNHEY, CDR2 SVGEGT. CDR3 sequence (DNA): TGTGCCAGCAGTTCCCCCCACGGGACACCCTACGAGCAGTACTTC. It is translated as CASSSPHGTPYEQYF.

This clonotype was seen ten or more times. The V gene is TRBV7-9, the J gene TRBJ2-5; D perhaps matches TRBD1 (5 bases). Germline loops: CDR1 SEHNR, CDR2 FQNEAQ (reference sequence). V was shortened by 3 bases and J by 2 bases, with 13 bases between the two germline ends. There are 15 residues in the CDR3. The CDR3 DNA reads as TGTGCCAGCAGCTTCGGCAGGGCGACTCAAGAGACCCAGTACTTC. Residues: CASSFGRATQETQYF.

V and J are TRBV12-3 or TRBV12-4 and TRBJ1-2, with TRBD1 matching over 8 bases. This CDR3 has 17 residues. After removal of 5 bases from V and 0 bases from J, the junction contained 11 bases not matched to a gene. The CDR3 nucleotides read TGTGCCAGCAGTCCATTGGCCGGGACAGGAGCTAACTATGGCTACACCTTC. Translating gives CASSPLAGTGANYGYTF.

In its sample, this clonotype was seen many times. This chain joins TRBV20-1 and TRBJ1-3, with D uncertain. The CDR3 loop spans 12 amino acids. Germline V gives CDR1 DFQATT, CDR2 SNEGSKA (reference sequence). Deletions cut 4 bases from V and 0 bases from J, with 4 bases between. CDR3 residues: CSAIHSGNTIYF. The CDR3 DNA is TGCAGTGCTATACACTCTGGAAACACCATATATTTT.

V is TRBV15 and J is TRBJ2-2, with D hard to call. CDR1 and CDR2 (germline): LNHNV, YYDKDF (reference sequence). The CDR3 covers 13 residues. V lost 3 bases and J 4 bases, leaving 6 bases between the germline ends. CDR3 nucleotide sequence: TGTGCCACCAGCAGTGGTGGCACCGGGGAGCTGTTTTTT. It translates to CATSSGGTGELFF.

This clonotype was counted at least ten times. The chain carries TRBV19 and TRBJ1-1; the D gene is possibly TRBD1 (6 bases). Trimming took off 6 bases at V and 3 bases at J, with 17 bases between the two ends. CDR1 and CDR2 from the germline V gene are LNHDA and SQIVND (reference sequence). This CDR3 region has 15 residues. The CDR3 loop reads CASRLAGRGDTEAFF. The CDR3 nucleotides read TGTGCCAGTAGATTAGCTGGCAGGGGTGACACTGAAGCTTTCTTT.

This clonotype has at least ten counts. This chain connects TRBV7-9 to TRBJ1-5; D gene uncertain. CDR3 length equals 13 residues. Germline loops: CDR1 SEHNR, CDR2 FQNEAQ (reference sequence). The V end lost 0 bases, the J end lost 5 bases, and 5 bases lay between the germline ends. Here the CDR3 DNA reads TGTGCCAGCAGCTTAGCAGGGTATCAGCCCCAGCATTTT. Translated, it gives CASSLAGYQPQHF.

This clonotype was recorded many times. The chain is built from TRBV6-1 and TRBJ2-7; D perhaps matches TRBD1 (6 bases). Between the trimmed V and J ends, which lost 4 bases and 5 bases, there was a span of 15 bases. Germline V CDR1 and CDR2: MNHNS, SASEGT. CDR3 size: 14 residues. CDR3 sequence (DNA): TGTGCCAGCAGTGTTAGACAGGCGGAAAACGAGCAGTACTTC. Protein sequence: CASSVRQAENEQYF.

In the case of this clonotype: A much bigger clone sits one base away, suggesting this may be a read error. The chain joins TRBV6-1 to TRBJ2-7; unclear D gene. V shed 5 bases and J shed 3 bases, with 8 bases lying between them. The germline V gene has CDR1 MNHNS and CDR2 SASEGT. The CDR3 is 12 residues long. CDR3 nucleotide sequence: TGTGCCAGCAGTCTTTGGGTCTACGAGCAGTACTTC. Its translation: CASSLWVYEQYF.

The CDR3 loop reads CASSKLLAENTGELFF. In DNA, the CDR3 is TGTGCCAGCAGTAAACTGCTAGCGGAGAACACCGGGGAGCTGTTTTTT. V gene TRBV28 combines with J gene TRBJ2-2; the match to TRBD2 covers 7 bases. The CDR3 loop spans 16 amino acids. The ends lost 5 bases at V and 1 base at J; junction bases unmatched: 7. Germline V gives CDR1 MDHEN, CDR2 SYDVKM.